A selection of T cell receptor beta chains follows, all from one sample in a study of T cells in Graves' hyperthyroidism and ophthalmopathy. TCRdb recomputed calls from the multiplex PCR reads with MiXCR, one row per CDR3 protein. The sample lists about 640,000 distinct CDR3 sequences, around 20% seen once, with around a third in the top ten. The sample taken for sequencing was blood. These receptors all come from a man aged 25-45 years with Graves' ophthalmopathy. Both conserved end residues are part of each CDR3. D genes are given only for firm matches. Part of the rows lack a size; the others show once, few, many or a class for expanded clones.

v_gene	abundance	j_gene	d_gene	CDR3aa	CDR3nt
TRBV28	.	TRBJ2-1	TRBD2	CASSLMFGSSGTSGSSPYNEQSF	TGTGCCAGCAGTTTAATGTTCGGGAGCTCCGGGACTAGCGGGAGTTCGCCCTACAATGAGCAGTCCTTC
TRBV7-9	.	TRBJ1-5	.	CASSPSQSDQPQHF	TGTGCCAGCAGCCCCTCACAAAGTGATCAGCCCCAGCATTTT
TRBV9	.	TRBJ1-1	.	CASSVESRMNTEAFF	TGTGCCAGCAGCGTAGAGAGTAGGATGAACACTGAAGCTTTCTTT
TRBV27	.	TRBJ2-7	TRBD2	CASSLGRGHEQYF	TGTGCCAGCAGTCTCGGGAGGGGCCACGAGCAGTACTTC
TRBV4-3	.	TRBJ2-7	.	CASSQDSGADQCEQYF	TGCGCCAGCAGCCAAGATTCGGGGGCCGATCAGTGCGAGCAGTACTTC
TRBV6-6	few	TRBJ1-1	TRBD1	CASSYEEGGAPEAFF	TGTGCCAGCAGTTACGAGGAAGGGGGCGCCCCTGAAGCTTTCTTT
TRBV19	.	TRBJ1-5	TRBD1	CASSRPGQGLEPQHF	TGTGCCAGTAGTCGCCCGGGACAGGGTCTGGAGCCCCAGCATTTT
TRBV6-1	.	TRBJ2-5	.	CASRSSAVQETQYF	TGTGCCAGCAGATCATCGGCGGTACAAGAGACCCAGTACTTC
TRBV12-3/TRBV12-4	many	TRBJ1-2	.	CASSLHRLYGYTF	TGTGCCAGCAGTTTGCACAGGCTCTATGGCTACACCTTC
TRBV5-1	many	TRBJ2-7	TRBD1	CASSTGQGPYEQYF	TGCGCCAGCAGCACAGGACAGGGGCCCTACGAGCAGTACTTC
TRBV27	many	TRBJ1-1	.	CASSFSTGMITEAFF	TGTGCCAGCAGTTTTTCCACAGGGATGATTACTGAAGCTTTCTTT
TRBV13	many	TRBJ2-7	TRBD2	CASSLSGSSDEQYF	TGTGCCAGCAGCTTAAGCGGGAGTTCGGACGAGCAGTACTTC
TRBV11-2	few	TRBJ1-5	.	CASSAGESPQHF	TGTGCCAGCAGCGCCGGAGAATCGCCCCAGCATTTT
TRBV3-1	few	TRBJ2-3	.	CASRWDTQYF	TGTGCCAGCAGGTGGGATACGCAGTATTTT
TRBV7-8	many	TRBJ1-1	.	CASSLSAFRAGRLWGTEAFF	TGTGCCAGCAGCTTATCCGCCTTCCGAGCGGGCCGATTGTGGGGCACTGAAGCTTTCTTT
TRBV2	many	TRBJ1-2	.	CASRRGTETNYGYTF	TGTGCCAGCAGACGAGGGACCGAGACTAACTATGGCTACACCTTC
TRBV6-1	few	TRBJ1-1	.	CASSEPYRRLENTEAFF	TGTGCCAGCAGTGAACCCTACAGAAGACTAGAGAACACTGAAGCTTTCTTT
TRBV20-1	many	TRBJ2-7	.	CSARGSNRPYEQYF	TGCAGTGCTAGAGGTTCGAACAGACCATACGAGCAGTACTTC
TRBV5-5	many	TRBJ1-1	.	CASSLTGSHTEAFF	TGTGCCAGCAGCTTGACAGGGTCGCACACTGAAGCTTTCTTT
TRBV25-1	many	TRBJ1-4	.	CASSEFKGGRFNEKLFF	TGTGCCAGCAGTGAATTCAAGGGGGGAAGATTTAATGAAAAACTGTTTTTT